The clone carrying this T cell receptor beta chain has at least ten counts. The target antigen is unknown. Germline V gene lookup returns CDR1 WSHSY and CDR2 SAAADI. The V gene lost 3 bases and the J gene lost 4 bases, with 12 bases spanning the gap. The length of the CDR3 is 14 residues. These data belong to a study of early T cells in non-severe SARS-CoV-2 infection. Study information: Sequencing used unsorted whole-blood bulk RNA, so chains lack pairing. Regarding the study as a whole: CD4 and private specificities were missed by VDJdb matching, which favored anti-spike CD8 responses.

Individual cDNA molecules were tagged with unique molecular identifiers. TCRdb independently ran MiXCR on the 5' RACE reads; one entry per CDR3 protein. The profile covers about 66,000 distinct CDR3 sequences, with around 9% appearing a single time and roughly 3.2% taken by the ten largest. The chain couples TRBV10-2 to TRBJ1-2; D ambiguous. The receptor was derived from an adult who was a healthcare worker with PCR-confirmed SARS-CoV-2 infection or an uninfected control (not recorded which). The sequenced sample was whole blood. The DNA for the CDR3 is TGCGCCAGCAGTGAAGGGTACACCCCCTATGGCTACACCTTC. It encodes CASSEGYTPYGYTF.